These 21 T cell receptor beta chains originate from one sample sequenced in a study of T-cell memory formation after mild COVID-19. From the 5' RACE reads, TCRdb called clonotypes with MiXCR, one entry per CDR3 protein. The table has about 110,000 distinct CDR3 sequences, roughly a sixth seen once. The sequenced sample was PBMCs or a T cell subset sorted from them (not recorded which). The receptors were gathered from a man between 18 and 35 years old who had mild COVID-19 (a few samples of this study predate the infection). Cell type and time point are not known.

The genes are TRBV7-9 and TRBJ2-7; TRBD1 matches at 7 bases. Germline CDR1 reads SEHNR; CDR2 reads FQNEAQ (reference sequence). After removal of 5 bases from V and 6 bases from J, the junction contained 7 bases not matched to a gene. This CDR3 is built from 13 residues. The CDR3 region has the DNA TGTGCCAGCAGCGAAATGACAGGGCTCGAGCAGTACTTC. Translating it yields CASSEMTGLEQYF.

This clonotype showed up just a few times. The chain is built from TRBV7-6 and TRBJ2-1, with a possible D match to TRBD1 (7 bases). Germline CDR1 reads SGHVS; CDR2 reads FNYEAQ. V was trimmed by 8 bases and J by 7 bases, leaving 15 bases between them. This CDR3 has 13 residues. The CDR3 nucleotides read TGTGCCAGCTCCCACGCAGGGGGGAATGAGCAGTTCTTC. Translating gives CASSHAGGNEQFF.

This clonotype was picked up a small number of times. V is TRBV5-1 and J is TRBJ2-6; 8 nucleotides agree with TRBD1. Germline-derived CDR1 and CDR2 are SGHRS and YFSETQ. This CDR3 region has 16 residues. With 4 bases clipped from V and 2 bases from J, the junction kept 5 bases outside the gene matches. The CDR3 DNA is TGCGCCAGCAGCACGACAGGGGATGCTGGGGCCAACGTCCTGACTTTC. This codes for CASSTTGDAGANVLTF.

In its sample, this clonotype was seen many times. CDR3 sequence reads: CASSRLTGIREQYV. The CDR3 DNA reads TGTGCCAGCAGTCGGCTGACAGGGATTCGCGAGCAGTACGTC. The V and J genes are TRBV6-2 or TRBV6-3 and TRBJ2-7; 7 nucleotides line up with TRBD1. The V gene's germline CDR1 is MNHEY and CDR2 SVGEGT. There are 14 residues in the CDR3. V shed 5 bases and J 6 bases; nucleotides not matched to a gene: 10.

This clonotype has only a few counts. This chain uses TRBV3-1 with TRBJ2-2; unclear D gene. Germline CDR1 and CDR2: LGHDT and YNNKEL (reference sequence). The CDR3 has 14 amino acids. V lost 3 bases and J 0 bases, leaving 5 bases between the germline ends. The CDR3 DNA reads TGTGCCAGCAGCCAGGGGACGAACACCGGGGAGCTGTTTTTT. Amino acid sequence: CASSQGTNTGELFF.

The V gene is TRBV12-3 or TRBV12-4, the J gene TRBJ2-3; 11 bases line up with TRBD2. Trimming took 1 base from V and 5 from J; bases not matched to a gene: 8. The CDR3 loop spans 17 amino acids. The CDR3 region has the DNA TGTGCCAGCAGTTTAGGTCTAGCGGGGGGCGGTGGAGATACGCAGTATTTT. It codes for CASSLGLAGGGGDTQYF.

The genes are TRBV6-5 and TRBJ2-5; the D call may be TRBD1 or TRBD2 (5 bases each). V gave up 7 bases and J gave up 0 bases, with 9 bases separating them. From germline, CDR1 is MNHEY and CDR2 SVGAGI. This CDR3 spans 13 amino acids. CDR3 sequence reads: CASTRGDQETQYF. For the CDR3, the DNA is TGTGCCAGCACTCGAGGGGACCAAGAGACCCAGTACTTC.

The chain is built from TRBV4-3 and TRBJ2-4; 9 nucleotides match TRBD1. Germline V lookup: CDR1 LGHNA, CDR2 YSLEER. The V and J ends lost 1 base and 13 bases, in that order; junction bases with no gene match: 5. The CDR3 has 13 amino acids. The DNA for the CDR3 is TGCGCCAGCAGCCAAGGATTTGACAGGGGGCAGTACTTC. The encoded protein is CASSQGFDRGQYF.

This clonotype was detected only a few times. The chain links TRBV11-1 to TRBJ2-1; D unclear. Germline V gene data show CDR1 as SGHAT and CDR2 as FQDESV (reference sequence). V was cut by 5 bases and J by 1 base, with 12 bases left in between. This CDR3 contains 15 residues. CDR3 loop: CASSLSLGSYNEQFF. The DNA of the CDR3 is TGTGCCAGCAGCCTTTCCTTGGGGTCCTACAATGAGCAGTTCTTC.

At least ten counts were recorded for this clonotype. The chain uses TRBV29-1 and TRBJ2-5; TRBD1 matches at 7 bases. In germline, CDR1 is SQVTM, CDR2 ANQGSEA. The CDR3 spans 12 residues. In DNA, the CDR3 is TGCTCGGGACAGATTCATGGAGAGACCCAGTACTTC. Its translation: CSGQIHGETQYF.

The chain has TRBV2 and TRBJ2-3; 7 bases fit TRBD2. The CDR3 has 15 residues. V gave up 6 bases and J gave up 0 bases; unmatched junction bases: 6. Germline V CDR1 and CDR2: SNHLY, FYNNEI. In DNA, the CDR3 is TGTGCCAGCAGCGAACTGACTAGCAGCACAGATACGCAGTATTTT. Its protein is CASSELTSSTDTQYF.

In nucleotides, the CDR3 is TGTGCCAGCAGTTACACCGGGACTAGCGGTAATGAGCAGTTCTTC. Translating it yields CASSYTGTSGNEQFF. The gene calls are TRBV6-6 and TRBJ2-1, with 11 bases matching TRBD2. Germline V gene lookup returns CDR1 MNHNY and CDR2 SVGAGI (reference sequence). Germline trimming cut 2 bases from V and 7 bases from J; bases unmatched to any gene: 4. CDR3 length: 15 amino acids.

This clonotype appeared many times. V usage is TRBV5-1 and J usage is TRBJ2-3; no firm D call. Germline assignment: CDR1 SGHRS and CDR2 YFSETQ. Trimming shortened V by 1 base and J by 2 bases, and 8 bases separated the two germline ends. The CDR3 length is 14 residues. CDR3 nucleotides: TGCGCCAGCAGCTTGTCCCAGATCACAGATACGCAGTATTTT. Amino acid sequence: CASSLSQITDTQYF. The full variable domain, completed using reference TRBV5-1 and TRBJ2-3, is KAGVTQTPRYLIKTRGQQVTLSCSPISGHRSVSWYQQTPGQGLQFLFEYFSETQRNKGNFPGRFSGRQFSNSRSEMNVSTLELGDSALYLCASSLSQITDTQYFGPGTRLTVL.

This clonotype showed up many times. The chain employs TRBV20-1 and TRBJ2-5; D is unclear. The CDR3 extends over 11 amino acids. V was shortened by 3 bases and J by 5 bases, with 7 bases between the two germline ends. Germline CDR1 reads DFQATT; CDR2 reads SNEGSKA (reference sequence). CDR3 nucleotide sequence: TGCAGTGCTAGCCCGCAGGAGACCCAGTACTTC. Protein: CSASPQETQYF.

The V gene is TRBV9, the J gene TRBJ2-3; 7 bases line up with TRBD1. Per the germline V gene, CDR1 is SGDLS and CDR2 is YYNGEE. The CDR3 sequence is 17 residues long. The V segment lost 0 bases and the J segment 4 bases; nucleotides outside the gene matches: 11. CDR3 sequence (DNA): TGTGCCAGCAGCGTAGCTCTGACTCTAGGGGGCCCAGATACGCAGTATTTT. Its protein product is CASSVALTLGGPDTQYF. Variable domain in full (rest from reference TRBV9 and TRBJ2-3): DSGVTQTPKHLITATGQRVTLRCSPRSGDLSVYWYQQSLDQGLQFLIQYYNGEERAKGNILERFSAQQFPDLHSELNLSSLELGDSALYFCASSVALTLGGPDTQYFGPGTRLTVL.

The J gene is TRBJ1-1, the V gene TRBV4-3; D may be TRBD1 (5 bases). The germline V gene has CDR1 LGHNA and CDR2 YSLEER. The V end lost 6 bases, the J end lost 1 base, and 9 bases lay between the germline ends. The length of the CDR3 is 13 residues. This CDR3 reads CASSSGGNTEAFF. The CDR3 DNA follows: TGCGCCAGCAGTTCCGGGGGGAACACTGAAGCTTTCTTT.

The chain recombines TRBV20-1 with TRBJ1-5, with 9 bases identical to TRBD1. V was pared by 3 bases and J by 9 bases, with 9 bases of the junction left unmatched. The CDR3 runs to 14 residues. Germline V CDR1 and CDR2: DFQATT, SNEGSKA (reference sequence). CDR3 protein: CSARGQGGFGPQHF. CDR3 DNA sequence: TGCAGTGCTAGGGGACAGGGAGGTTTTGGGCCCCAGCATTTT.

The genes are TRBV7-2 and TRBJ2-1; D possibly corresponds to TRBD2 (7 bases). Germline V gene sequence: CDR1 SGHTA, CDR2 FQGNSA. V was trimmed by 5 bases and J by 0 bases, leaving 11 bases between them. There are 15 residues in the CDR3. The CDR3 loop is CASSPGGLSYNEQFF. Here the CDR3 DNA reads TGTGCCAGCAGCCCCGGGGGGCTCTCCTACAATGAGCAGTTCTTC.

The CDR3 protein is CASSLAGGLYEQYV. CDR3 coding DNA: TGCGCCAGCAGCTTGGCCGGGGGGCTCTACGAGCAGTACGTC. The chain uses TRBV5-1 and TRBJ2-7, with D maybe TRBD2 (7 bases). This CDR3 spans 14 amino acids. V lost 0 bases, J lost 3 bases, and 10 bases lay in between. Germline CDR1 and CDR2: SGHRS and YFSETQ.

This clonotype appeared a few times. In DNA form, the CDR3 reads TGTGCCAGCAGTTACGGTAGCTCTGGGGCCAACGTCCTGACTTTC. Protein: CASSYGSSGANVLTF. The chain employs TRBV6-2 or TRBV6-3 and TRBJ2-6; no clear D. There are 15 residues in the CDR3. Germline V gene lookup returns CDR1 MNHEY and CDR2 SVGEGT. Between the trimmed V and J ends, which lost 2 bases and 0 bases, there was a span of 5 bases.

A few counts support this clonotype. The CDR3 DNA reads TGTGCCAGCAGCTTAGTACCCGTCGGCCCTTACGAGCAGTACGTC. Amino acids: CASSLVPVGPYEQYV. The chain carries TRBV7-2 and TRBJ2-7; D gene uncertain. The V end was cut by 1 base, the J end by 4 bases, with 14 bases between. CDR1 SGHTA and CDR2 FQGNSA come from the germline V gene. The CDR3 spans 15 residues.